This T cell receptor (beta chain) was captured by sequencing in a study of blood T cell repertoires in COVID-19. Study at large: Whether acute or convalescent, the COVID-19 samples came from the United States, Italy and Spain. Sources were T cells, B-cell-depleted T cells, or PBMCs; the material itself was cDNA or gDNA.

Per the authors' pipeline: Amplifying reference gene primers gave estimates of nucleated cell counts. Generated by immunoSEQ multiplex PCR, the TCRdb table keeps only in-frame clones and is missing some. That table is the source of V, J and clone size, and D and trimming were worked out from the DNA. The sample has about 400,000 clones, about 87% seen once. The CDR3 loop spans 13 amino acids. V lost 10 bases, J lost 4 bases, and 16 bases lay in between. Specimen: peripheral blood. The V call is TRBV12-3 or TRBV12-4, the J call TRBJ1-1; possibly TRBD1 for D (6 bases). This TCR was recovered from a human donor in a cohort sampled during active COVID-19. CDR3 protein: CATSTGPVTEAFF. The CDR3 region has the DNA TGTGCCACCTCAACAGGGCCAGTCACTGAAGCTTTCTTT.